This T cell receptor beta chain stems from a study of CD8 T cells in ankylosing spondylitis. With 6 bases clipped from V and 6 bases from J, the junction kept 4 bases outside the gene matches. There are 13 residues in the CDR3. Looked up from germline, CDR1 is SQVTM and CDR2 is ANQGSEA. Scientists made TCR beta libraries using quantitative 5'-RACE with molecular barcodes. MiXCR, applied by TCRdb to the 5' RACE reads, yields one record per CDR3 protein. The data contain roughly 240,000 distinct CDR3 sequences, 7.5% to 9.5% of them singletons. This clonotype showed up just a few times. Its specificity is unknown. A read error is possible here, since a much larger clone lies one base away. Study-level results: In synovial fluid and blood from reactive arthritis, some motif variants were previously reported. With a CD8+ phenotype, disease-linked clones were relatively rare in peripheral blood.

Sequencing was done on a sample of blood, either unsorted or a sorted T cell fraction (not recorded which). The chain combines TRBV29-1 with TRBJ2-7, with 14 bases identical to TRBD2. This sequence originates from a female donor with ankylosing spondylitis or in good health (not recorded which). Here the CDR3 reads CSVATSGRAEQYF. The DNA for the CDR3 is TGCAGCGTCGCGACTAGCGGGAGGGCCGAGCAGTACTTC.